This T cell receptor beta chain originates from a study of blood T cell repertoires in COVID-19. Study background: Acute and convalescent COVID-19 specimens originated in the United States, Italy and Spain.

Authors' methods: Quantification of nucleated cells was approximated via reference gene primer amplification. Repertoires were generated with immunoSEQ multiplex PCR, while TCRdb's copy carries only in-frame clones and drops some. V and J calls and clone size are copied from that table; D and trimming were computed from the DNA. The sample lists around 200,000 clones, roughly 90% occurring once. This CDR3 contains 15 residues. V was pared by 6 bases and J by 5 bases, with 19 bases between. CDR1 is SGHAT and CDR2 is FQNNGV in the germline V gene. The chain carries TRBV11-2 and TRBJ2-5; tentatively, D is TRBD2 (7 bases). The receptor was derived from a middle-aged man with acute or convalescent COVID-19. Material for sequencing was peripheral blood. CDR3 protein: CASSPFRGAVETQYF. CDR3 nucleotides: TGTGCCAGCAGTCCCTTTCGGGGGGCCGTGGAGACCCAGTACTTC.